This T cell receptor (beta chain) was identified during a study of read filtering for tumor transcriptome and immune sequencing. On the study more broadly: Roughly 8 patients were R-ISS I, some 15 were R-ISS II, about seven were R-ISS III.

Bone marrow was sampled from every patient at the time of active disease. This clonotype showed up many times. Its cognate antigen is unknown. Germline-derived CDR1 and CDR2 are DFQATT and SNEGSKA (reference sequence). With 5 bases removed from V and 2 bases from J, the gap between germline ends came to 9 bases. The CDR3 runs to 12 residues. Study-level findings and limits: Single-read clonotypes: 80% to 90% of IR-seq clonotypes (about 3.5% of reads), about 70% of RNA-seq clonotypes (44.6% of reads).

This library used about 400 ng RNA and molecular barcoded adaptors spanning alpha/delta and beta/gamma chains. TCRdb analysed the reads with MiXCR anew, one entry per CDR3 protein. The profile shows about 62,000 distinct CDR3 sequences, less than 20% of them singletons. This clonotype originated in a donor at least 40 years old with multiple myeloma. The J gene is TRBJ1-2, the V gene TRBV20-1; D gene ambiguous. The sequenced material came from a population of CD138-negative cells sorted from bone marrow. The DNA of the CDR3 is TGCAGTGCTTGGGCCCTCAACTATGGCTACACCTTC. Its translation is CSAWALNYGYTF.